A selection of T cell receptor beta chains follows, all from one sample in a study of human versus mouse CDR3 diversity and MHC coevolution. The protocol was immunoSEQ multiplex PCR, while the TCRdb copy is restricted to in-frame clones and leaves out a portion. The table includes tens of thousands of clones, just over 90% detected once. The sequencing input was naive CD4+ T cells from blood. All receptors derive from a person between 25 and 70 years old in good health. CDR3s include the opening cysteine and the closing phenylalanine or tryptophan. The order of the fields is V gene, J gene, D gene, clone size, CDR3 length, CDR3 protein, CDR3 DNA. The D gene is left open where the match is weak. Rows give clone size only sometimes, using once, few, many, or a class for an expanded clone.

v_call: TRBV7-2
j_call: TRBJ2-3
d_call: TRBD2
clone_size: NA
cdr3_length: 18
cdr3_aa: CASSLRVAGRLSTDTQYF
cdr3_nt: TGTGCCAGCAGCTTACGGGTAGCGGGGCGGCTGAGCACAGATACGCAGTATTTT

v_call: TRBV18
j_call: TRBJ2-7
d_call: NA
clone_size: NA
cdr3_length: 13
cdr3_aa: CASAQGSSYEQYF
cdr3_nt: TGTGCCAGCGCCCAGGGGAGCTCCTACGAGCAGTACTTC

v_call: TRBV18
j_call: TRBJ2-1
d_call: NA
clone_size: NA
cdr3_length: 15
cdr3_aa: CASSPGVSSYNEQFF
cdr3_nt: TGTGCCAGCTCTCCCGGGGTAAGCTCCTACAATGAGCAGTTCTTC

v_call: TRBV7-2
j_call: TRBJ2-1
d_call: NA
clone_size: NA
cdr3_length: 14
cdr3_aa: CASSLAAGYNEQFF
cdr3_nt: TGTGCCAGCAGCTTAGCGGCAGGATACAATGAGCAGTTCTTC

v_call: TRBV4-1
j_call: TRBJ1-6
d_call: TRBD1
clone_size: NA
cdr3_length: 15
cdr3_aa: CASSQMDRINSPLHF
cdr3_nt: TGCGCCAGCAGCCAGATGGACAGGATCAATTCACCCCTCCACTTT

v_call: TRBV7-2
j_call: TRBJ2-5
d_call: NA
clone_size: NA
cdr3_length: 13
cdr3_aa: CASSTGSQETQYF
cdr3_nt: TGTGCCAGCAGCACGGGGTCCCAAGAGACCCAGTACTTC

v_call: TRBV28
j_call: TRBJ2-3
d_call: TRBD2
clone_size: NA
cdr3_length: 15
cdr3_aa: CASSSIAGGLGTQYF
cdr3_nt: TGTGCCAGCAGTTCCATAGCGGGAGGGTTGGGTACGCAGTATTTT

v_call: TRBV10-3
j_call: TRBJ1-3
d_call: NA
clone_size: NA
cdr3_length: 12
cdr3_aa: CATQDSGNTIYF
cdr3_nt: TGTGCCACCCAGGACTCTGGAAACACCATATATTTT

v_call: TRBV5-1
j_call: TRBJ1-3
d_call: NA
clone_size: NA
cdr3_length: 14
cdr3_aa: CASSSDSPGNTIYF
cdr3_nt: TGCGCCAGCAGCTCGGACAGTCCTGGAAACACCATATATTTT

v_call: TRBV6-1
j_call: TRBJ2-7
d_call: TRBD1
clone_size: NA
cdr3_length: 18
cdr3_aa: CASSDYRGPPETSYEQYF
cdr3_nt: TGTGCCAGCAGTGATTACAGGGGCCCCCCCGAAACCTCCTACGAGCAGTACTTC

v_call: TRBV30
j_call: TRBJ2-7
d_call: NA
clone_size: NA
cdr3_length: 13
cdr3_aa: CAWSPTLSYEQYF
cdr3_nt: TGTGCCTGGAGTCCGACTCTATCCTACGAGCAGTACTTC

v_call: TRBV7-2
j_call: TRBJ2-7
d_call: TRBD1
clone_size: NA
cdr3_length: 14
cdr3_aa: CASSFDRVSYEQYF
cdr3_nt: TGTGCCAGCAGTTTCGACAGGGTTTCCTACGAGCAGTACTTC

v_call: TRBV11-2
j_call: TRBJ2-5
d_call: NA
clone_size: NA
cdr3_length: 13
cdr3_aa: CASSFGGEETQYF
cdr3_nt: TGTGCCAGCAGCTTCGGAGGGGAAGAGACCCAGTACTTC

v_call: TRBV28
j_call: TRBJ2-7
d_call: TRBD1
clone_size: NA
cdr3_length: 15
cdr3_aa: CASSLPGQGAYEQYF
cdr3_nt: TGTGCCAGCAGTTTACCGGGACAGGGGGCTTACGAGCAGTACTTC

v_call: TRBV29-1
j_call: TRBJ2-7
d_call: NA
clone_size: NA
cdr3_length: 10
cdr3_aa: CSVGTQEQYF
cdr3_nt: TGCAGCGTTGGGACTCAAGAGCAGTACTTC

v_call: TRBV18
j_call: TRBJ2-7
d_call: TRBD1
clone_size: NA
cdr3_length: 16
cdr3_aa: CASSPPVGQGAYEQYF
cdr3_nt: TGTGCCAGCTCACCACCGGTGGGACAGGGAGCCTACGAGCAGTACTTC

v_call: TRBV15
j_call: TRBJ2-1
d_call: NA
clone_size: NA
cdr3_length: 13
cdr3_aa: CATSRTGYNEQFF
cdr3_nt: TGTGCCACCAGCAGAACAGGATACAATGAGCAGTTCTTC

v_call: TRBV30
j_call: TRBJ1-4
d_call: TRBD1
clone_size: NA
cdr3_length: 15
cdr3_aa: CAWKGSGTGDEKLFF
cdr3_nt: TGTGCCTGGAAAGGGTCGGGGACAGGGGATGAAAAACTGTTTTTT

v_call: TRBV6-5
j_call: TRBJ2-7
d_call: NA
clone_size: once
cdr3_length: 16
cdr3_aa: CASSYSWSGKIYEQYF
cdr3_nt: TGTGCCAGCAGTTACTCGTGGTCGGGGAAGATCTACGAGCAGTACTTC

v_call: TRBV18
j_call: TRBJ2-7
d_call: TRBD1
clone_size: NA
cdr3_length: 14
cdr3_aa: CASSPGTGVIEQYF
cdr3_nt: TGTGCCAGCTCACCAGGGACAGGGGTGATCGAGCAGTACTTC

v_call: TRBV21-1
j_call: TRBJ1-2
d_call: NA
clone_size: few
cdr3_length: 14
cdr3_aa: CASSTGTGTLGYTF
cdr3_nt: TGTGCCAGCAGCACTGGGACAGGGACTTTGGGCTACACCTTC

v_call: TRBV4-2
j_call: TRBJ2-7
d_call: TRBD2
clone_size: NA
cdr3_length: 16
cdr3_aa: CASSQLRTSGAYEQYF
cdr3_nt: TGTGCCAGCAGCCAGCTTAGGACTAGCGGAGCCTACGAGCAGTACTTC

v_call: TRBV5-6
j_call: TRBJ1-4
d_call: NA
clone_size: once
cdr3_length: 15
cdr3_aa: CASSLQDRFFEKLFF
cdr3_nt: TGTGCCAGCAGCTTGCAAGACAGGTTTTTTGAAAAACTGTTTTTT

v_call: TRBV28
j_call: TRBJ1-5
d_call: NA
clone_size: NA
cdr3_length: 17
cdr3_aa: CASSLPLQGLSNQPQHF
cdr3_nt: TGTGCCAGCAGTTTACCACTCCAGGGATTGAGCAATCAGCCCCAGCATTTT

v_call: TRBV2
j_call: TRBJ1-1
d_call: TRBD1
clone_size: NA
cdr3_length: 16
cdr3_aa: CASSAPQGAGNTEAFF
cdr3_nt: TGTGCCAGCAGCGCGCCGCAGGGGGCCGGGAACACTGAAGCTTTCTTT

v_call: TRBV11-2
j_call: TRBJ2-2
d_call: TRBD2
clone_size: NA
cdr3_length: 16
cdr3_aa: CASSPHSGGNTGELFF
cdr3_nt: TGTGCCAGCAGCCCCCATAGCGGGGGGAACACCGGGGAGCTGTTTTTT

v_call: TRBV5-1
j_call: TRBJ1-1
d_call: NA
clone_size: NA
cdr3_length: 14
cdr3_aa: CASSSGTGRTEAFF
cdr3_nt: TGCGCCAGCAGCTCGGGAACAGGGCGCACTGAAGCTTTCTTT

v_call: TRBV5-1
j_call: TRBJ2-1
d_call: NA
clone_size: NA
cdr3_length: 15
cdr3_aa: CASSLPQAGYNEQFF
cdr3_nt: TGCGCCAGCAGCTTGCCGCAGGCGGGGTACAATGAGCAGTTCTTC

v_call: TRBV18
j_call: TRBJ1-1
d_call: NA
clone_size: once
cdr3_length: 15
cdr3_aa: CASSPPAGAGTEAFF
cdr3_nt: TGTGCCAGCTCACCACCGGCGGGGGCAGGTACTGAAGCTTTCTTT

v_call: TRBV6-1
j_call: TRBJ1-1
d_call: NA
clone_size: NA
cdr3_length: 12
cdr3_aa: CASSESAGEAFF
cdr3_nt: TGTGCCAGCAGTGAATCGGCGGGCGAAGCTTTCTTT

v_call: TRBV15
j_call: TRBJ1-4
d_call: NA
clone_size: NA
cdr3_length: 17
cdr3_aa: CATSSILMEGKVEKLFF
cdr3_nt: TGTGCCACCAGCTCCATCCTGATGGAGGGTAAAGTTGAAAAACTGTTTTTT

v_call: TRBV20-1
j_call: TRBJ1-1
d_call: TRBD1
clone_size: NA
cdr3_length: 11
cdr3_aa: CSSTGDTEAFF
cdr3_nt: TGCAGTTCTACAGGGGACACTGAAGCTTTCTTT

v_call: TRBV9
j_call: TRBJ2-7
d_call: NA
clone_size: NA
cdr3_length: 14
cdr3_aa: CASSVGPRGNEQYF
cdr3_nt: TGTGCCAGCAGCGTAGGCCCCCGAGGGAACGAGCAGTACTTC

v_call: TRBV28
j_call: TRBJ1-5
d_call: NA
clone_size: NA
cdr3_length: 14
cdr3_aa: CASSSPGVGQPQHF
cdr3_nt: TGTGCCAGCAGTTCGCCAGGGGTCGGTCAGCCCCAGCATTTT

v_call: TRBV9
j_call: TRBJ1-1
d_call: NA
clone_size: NA
cdr3_length: 13
cdr3_aa: CASSAYVNTEAFF
cdr3_nt: TGTGCCAGCAGCGCCTATGTTAACACTGAAGCTTTCTTT

v_call: TRBV14
j_call: TRBJ2-1
d_call: TRBD2
clone_size: NA
cdr3_length: 16
cdr3_aa: CASSPPGLLATNEQFF
cdr3_nt: TGTGCCAGCAGCCCGCCGGGGCTACTAGCGACCAATGAGCAGTTCTTC

v_call: TRBV18
j_call: TRBJ2-1
d_call: TRBD1
clone_size: NA
cdr3_length: 20
cdr3_aa: CASSPRARQGAKLAYNEQFF
cdr3_nt: TGTGCCAGCTCACCACGCGCGAGACAGGGGGCAAAATTAGCCTACAATGAGCAGTTCTTC

v_call: TRBV18
j_call: TRBJ1-1
d_call: NA
clone_size: NA
cdr3_length: 18
cdr3_aa: CASSPLSNARGGYTEAFF
cdr3_nt: TGTGCCAGCTCACCACTTTCCAACGCCAGGGGTGGGTACACTGAAGCTTTCTTT

v_call: TRBV9
j_call: TRBJ1-6
d_call: TRBD1
clone_size: NA
cdr3_length: 17
cdr3_aa: CASSVAAGTGVISPLHF
cdr3_nt: TGTGCCAGCAGCGTAGCAGCCGGGACAGGAGTTATTTCACCCCTCCACTTT

v_call: TRBV18
j_call: TRBJ2-3
d_call: NA
clone_size: NA
cdr3_length: 15
cdr3_aa: CASSPPHGNGDTQYF
cdr3_nt: TGTGCCAGCTCACCACCGCACGGGAATGGAGATACGCAGTATTTT

v_call: TRBV6-5
j_call: TRBJ1-2
d_call: TRBD1
clone_size: NA
cdr3_length: 14
cdr3_aa: CASSAEGQLYGYTF
cdr3_nt: TGTGCCAGCAGTGCGGAGGGACAGCTCTATGGCTACACCTTC

v_call: TRBV19
j_call: TRBJ2-1
d_call: TRBD2
clone_size: NA
cdr3_length: 15
cdr3_aa: CASIMSGGAYNEQFF
cdr3_nt: TGTGCCAGTATCATGAGCGGGGGGGCCTACAATGAGCAGTTCTTC

v_call: TRBV2
j_call: TRBJ2-5
d_call: NA
clone_size: NA
cdr3_length: 12
cdr3_aa: CASSEAQETQYF
cdr3_nt: TGTGCCAGCAGTGAGGCACAAGAGACCCAGTACTTC